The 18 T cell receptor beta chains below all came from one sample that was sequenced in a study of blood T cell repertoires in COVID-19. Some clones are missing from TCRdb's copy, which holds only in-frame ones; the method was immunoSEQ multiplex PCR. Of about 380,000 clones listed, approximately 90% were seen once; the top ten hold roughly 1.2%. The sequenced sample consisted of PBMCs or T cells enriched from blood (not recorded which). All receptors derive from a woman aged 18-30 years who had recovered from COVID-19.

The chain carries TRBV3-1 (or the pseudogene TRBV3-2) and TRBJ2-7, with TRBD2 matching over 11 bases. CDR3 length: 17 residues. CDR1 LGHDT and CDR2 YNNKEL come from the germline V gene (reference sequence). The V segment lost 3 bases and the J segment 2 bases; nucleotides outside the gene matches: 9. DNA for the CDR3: TGTGCCAGCAGCCAGATCAGACTAGCGGGAAAACCCTACGAGCAGTACTTC. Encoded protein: CASSQIRLAGKPYEQYF.

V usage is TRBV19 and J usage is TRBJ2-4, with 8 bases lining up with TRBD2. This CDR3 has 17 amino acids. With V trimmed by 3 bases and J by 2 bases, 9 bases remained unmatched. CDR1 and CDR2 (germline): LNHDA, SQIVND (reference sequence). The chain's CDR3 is CASSIASGGGTKNIQYF. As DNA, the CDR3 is TGTGCCAGTAGTATCGCGAGCGGGGGAGGAACCAAAAACATTCAGTACTTC. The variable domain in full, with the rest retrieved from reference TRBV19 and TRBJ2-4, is DGGITQSPKYLFRKEGQNVTLSCEQNLNHDAMYWYRQDPGQGLRLIYYSQIVNDFQKGDIAEGYSVSREKKESFPLTVTSAQKNPTAFYLCASSIASGGGTKNIQYFGAGTRLSVL.

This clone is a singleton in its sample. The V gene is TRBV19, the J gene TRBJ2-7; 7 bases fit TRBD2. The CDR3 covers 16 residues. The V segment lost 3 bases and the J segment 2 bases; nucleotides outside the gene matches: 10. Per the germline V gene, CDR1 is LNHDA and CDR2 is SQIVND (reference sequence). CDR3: CASSIQATSFTYEQYF. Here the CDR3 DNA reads TGTGCCAGTAGTATTCAGGCGACTAGCTTTACCTACGAGCAGTACTTC.

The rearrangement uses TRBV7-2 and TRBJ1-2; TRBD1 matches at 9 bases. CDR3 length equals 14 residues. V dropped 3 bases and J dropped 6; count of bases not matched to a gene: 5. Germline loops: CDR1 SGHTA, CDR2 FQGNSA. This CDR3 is CASSFGQGRHGYTF. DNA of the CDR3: TGTGCCAGCAGCTTCGGACAGGGGAGGCATGGCTACACCTTC.

The CDR3 DNA sequence: TGCGCCAGCAGCCACACCGGGACTAGCGGAAACAATGAGCAGTTCTTC. It codes for CASSHTGTSGNNEQFF. V is TRBV5-1 and J is TRBJ2-1; TRBD2 matches at 11 bases. The CDR3 contains 16 residues. From germline, CDR1 is SGHRS and CDR2 YFSETQ. The trim removed 4 bases at V and 5 bases at J, leaving 8 bases unmatched.

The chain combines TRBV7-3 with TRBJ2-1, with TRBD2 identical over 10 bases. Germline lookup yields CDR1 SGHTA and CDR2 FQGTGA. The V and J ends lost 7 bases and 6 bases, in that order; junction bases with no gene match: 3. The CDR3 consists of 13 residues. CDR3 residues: CASTPSGGNEQFF. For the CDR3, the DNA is TGTGCCAGCACCCCTAGCGGGGGCAATGAGCAGTTCTTC.

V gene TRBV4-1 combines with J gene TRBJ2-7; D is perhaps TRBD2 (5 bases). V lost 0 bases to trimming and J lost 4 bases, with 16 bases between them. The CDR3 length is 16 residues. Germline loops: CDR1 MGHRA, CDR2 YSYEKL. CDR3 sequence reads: CASSQDIPPSRYEQYF. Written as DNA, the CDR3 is TGCGCCAGCAGCCAAGACATTCCTCCTAGCAGGTACGAGCAGTACTTC.

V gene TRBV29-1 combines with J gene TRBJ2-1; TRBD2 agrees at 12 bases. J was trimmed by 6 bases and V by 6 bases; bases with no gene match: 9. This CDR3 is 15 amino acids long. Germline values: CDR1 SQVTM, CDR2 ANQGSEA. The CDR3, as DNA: TGCAGCGTCGAGGGTCTAGCGGGGGGGTCCAATGAGCAGTTCTTC. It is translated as CSVEGLAGGSNEQFF.

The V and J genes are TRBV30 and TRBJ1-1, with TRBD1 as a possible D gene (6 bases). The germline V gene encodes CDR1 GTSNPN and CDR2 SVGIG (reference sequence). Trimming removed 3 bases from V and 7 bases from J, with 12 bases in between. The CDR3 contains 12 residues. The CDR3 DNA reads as TGTGCCTGGAGCCCCTCGGACAGTGAAGCTTTCTTT. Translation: CAWSPSDSEAFF.

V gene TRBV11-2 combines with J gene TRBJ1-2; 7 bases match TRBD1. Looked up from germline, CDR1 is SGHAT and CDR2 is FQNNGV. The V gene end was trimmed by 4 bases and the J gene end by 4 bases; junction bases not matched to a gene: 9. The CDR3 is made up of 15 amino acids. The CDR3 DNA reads TGTGCCAGCAGCTCACGACAGGGTCTGGGCTATGGCTACACCTTC. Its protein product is CASSSRQGLGYGYTF.

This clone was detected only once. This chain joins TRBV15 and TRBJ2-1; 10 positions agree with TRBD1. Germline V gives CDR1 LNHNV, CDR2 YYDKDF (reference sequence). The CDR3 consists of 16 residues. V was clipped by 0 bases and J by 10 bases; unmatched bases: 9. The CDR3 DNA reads TGTGCCACCAGCAGAGATCAGGGACAGGGGTACGAAGAGCAGTTCTTC. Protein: CATSRDQGQGYEEQFF.

CDR3 in amino acids: CASSRGPGVSTEAFF. CDR3 DNA sequence: TGCGCCAGCAGCCGCGGTCCCGGAGTTAGCACTGAAGCTTTCTTT. This chain uses TRBV4-1 with TRBJ1-1; no clear D gene. Trimming shortened V by 4 bases and J by 4 bases, and 16 bases separated the two germline ends. The CDR3 extends over 15 amino acids. CDR1 and CDR2 from the germline V gene are MGHRA and YSYEKL.

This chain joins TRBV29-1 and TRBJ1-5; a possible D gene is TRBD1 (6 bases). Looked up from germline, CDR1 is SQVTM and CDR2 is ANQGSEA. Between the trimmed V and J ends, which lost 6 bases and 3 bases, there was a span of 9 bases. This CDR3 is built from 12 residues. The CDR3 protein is CSVRDTNQPQHF. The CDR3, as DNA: TGCAGCGTAAGGGACACCAATCAGCCCCAGCATTTT.

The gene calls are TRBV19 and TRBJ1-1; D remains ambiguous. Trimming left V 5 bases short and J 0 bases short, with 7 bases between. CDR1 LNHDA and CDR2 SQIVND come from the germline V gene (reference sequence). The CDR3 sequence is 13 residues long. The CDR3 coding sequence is TGTGCCAGTAGTTCAAGCCTGAACACTGAAGCTTTCTTT. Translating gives CASSSSLNTEAFF.

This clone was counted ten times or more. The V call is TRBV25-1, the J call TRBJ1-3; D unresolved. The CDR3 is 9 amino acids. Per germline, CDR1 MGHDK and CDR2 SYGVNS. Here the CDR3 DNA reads TGTTCCTTTGGAAACACCATATATTTT. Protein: CSFGNTIYF.

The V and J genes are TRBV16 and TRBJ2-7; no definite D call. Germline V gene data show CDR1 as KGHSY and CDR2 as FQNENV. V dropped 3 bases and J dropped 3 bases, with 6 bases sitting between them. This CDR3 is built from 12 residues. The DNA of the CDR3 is TGTGCCAGCAGCCACAACGGCTACGAGCAGTACTTC. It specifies CASSHNGYEQYF. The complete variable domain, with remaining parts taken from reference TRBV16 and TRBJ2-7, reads GEEVAQTPKHLVRGEGQKAKLYCAPIKGHSYVFWYQQVLKNEFKFLISFQNENVFDETGMPKERFSAKCLPNSPCSLEIQATKLEDSAVYFCASSHNGYEQYFGPGTRLTVT.

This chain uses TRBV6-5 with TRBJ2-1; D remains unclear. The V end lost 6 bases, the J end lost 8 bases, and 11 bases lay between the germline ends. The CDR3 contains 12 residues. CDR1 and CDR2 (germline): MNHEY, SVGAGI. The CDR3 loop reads CASSLSPHEQFF. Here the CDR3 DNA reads TGTGCCAGCAGCCTTAGCCCACATGAGCAGTTCTTC.

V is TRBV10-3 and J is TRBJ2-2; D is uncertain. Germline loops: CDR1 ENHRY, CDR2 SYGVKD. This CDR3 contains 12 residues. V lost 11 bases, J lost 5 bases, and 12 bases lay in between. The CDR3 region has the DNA TGTGCCCTTCAGTTGTTAACCGGGGAGCTGTTTTTT. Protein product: CALQLLTGELFF.